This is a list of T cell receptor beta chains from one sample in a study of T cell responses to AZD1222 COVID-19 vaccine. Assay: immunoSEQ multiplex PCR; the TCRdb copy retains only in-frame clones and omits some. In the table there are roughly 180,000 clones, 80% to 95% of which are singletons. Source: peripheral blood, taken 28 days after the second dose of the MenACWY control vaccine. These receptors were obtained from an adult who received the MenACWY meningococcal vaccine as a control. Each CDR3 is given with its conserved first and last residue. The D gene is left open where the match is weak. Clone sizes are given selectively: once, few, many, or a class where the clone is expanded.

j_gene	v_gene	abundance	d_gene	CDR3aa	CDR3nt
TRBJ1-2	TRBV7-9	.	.	CASSQGTIWYITF	TGTGCCAGCAGCCAGGGGACCATTTGGTATATCACCTTC
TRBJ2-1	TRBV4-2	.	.	CASSQEVTVHEQFF	TGTGCCAGCAGCCAAGAAGTAACGGTACATGAGCAGTTCTTC
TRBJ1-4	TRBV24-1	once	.	CATSDSRQGWEKLFF	TGTGCCACCAGTGATTCGAGGCAGGGTTGGGAAAAACTGTTTTTT
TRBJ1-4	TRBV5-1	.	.	CASSYSGTTNEKLFF	TGCGCCAGCAGCTACTCAGGGACCACTAATGAAAAACTGTTTTTT
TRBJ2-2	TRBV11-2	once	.	CASTLSTGELFF	TGTGCCAGCACCCTATCGACTGGGGAGCTGTTTTTT
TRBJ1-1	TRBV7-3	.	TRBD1	CASSLTGRNTEAFF	TGTGCCAGCAGCCTGACAGGGAGGAACACTGAAGCTTTCTTT
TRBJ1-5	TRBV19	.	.	CATTDKFNQPQHF	TGTGCCACTACGGACAAATTCAATCAGCCCCAGCATTTT
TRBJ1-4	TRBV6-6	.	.	CASSYPGSNEKLFF	TGTGCCAGCAGTTATCCCGGTTCTAATGAAAAACTGTTTTTT
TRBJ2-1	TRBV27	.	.	CASSPSVTEFHEQFF	TGTGCCAGCAGTCCCTCCGTGACCGAATTCCATGAGCAGTTCTTC
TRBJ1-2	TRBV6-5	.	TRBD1	CASSPDRAGGYTF	TGTGCCAGCAGCCCAGACAGGGCGGGGGGCTACACCTTC
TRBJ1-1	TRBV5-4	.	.	CASSLDLPNTEAFF	TGTGCCAGCAGCTTGGACCTACCTAACACTGAAGCTTTCTTT
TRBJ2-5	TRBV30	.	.	CAWSLGETQYF	TGTGCCTGGAGTCTGGGTGAGACCCAGTACTTC
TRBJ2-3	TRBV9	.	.	CASSRDFIDTDTQYF	TGTGCCAGCAGCCGGGACTTCATAGACACAGATACGCAGTATTTT
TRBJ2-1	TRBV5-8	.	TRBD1	CASSPRGRTGEQFF	TGTGCCAGCAGCCCCAGGGGGCGAACGGGTGAGCAGTTCTTC
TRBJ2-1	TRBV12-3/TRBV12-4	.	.	CASSLYEGVEQFF	TGTGCCAGCAGTTTATATGAAGGGGTGGAGCAGTTCTTC
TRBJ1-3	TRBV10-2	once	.	CASSVPAGNTIYF	TGCGCCAGCAGTGTGCCGGCTGGAAACACCATATATTTT
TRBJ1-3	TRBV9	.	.	CASSEGPGGNTIYF	TGTGCCAGCAGCGAAGGACCGGGGGGAAACACCATATATTTT
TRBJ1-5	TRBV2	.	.	CASKKMAYSNQPQHF	TGTGCCAGCAAGAAGATGGCTTATAGCAATCAGCCCCAGCATTTT
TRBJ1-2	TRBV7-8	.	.	CASSFQGGGTYGYTF	TGTGCCAGCAGCTTTCAGGGCGGGGGGACCTATGGCTACACCTTC
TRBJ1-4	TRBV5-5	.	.	CASSLRGTEVELFF	TGTGCCAGCAGCCTTCGAGGGACGGAGGTGGAACTGTTTTTT
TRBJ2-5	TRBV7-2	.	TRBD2	CASSSSGRVVGETQYF	TGTGCCAGCAGCTCGAGCGGGAGGGTTGTAGGGGAGACCCAGTACTTC
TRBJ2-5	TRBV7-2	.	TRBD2	CASSLPSGLVRETQYF	TGTGCCAGCAGCTTACCCTCTGGACTAGTCCGAGAGACCCAGTACTTC
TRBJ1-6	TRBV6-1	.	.	CASSDQQGNNSPLHF	TGTGCCAGCAGTGATCAGCAGGGGAATAATTCACCCCTCCACTTT
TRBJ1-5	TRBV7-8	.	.	CASRETGNSNQPQHF	TGTGCCAGCCGAGAGACAGGAAATAGCAATCAGCCCCAGCATTTT
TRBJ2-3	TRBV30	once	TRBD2	CAWRRSGGVDTQYF	TGTGCCTGGAGGAGGAGCGGGGGGGTAGATACGCAGTATTTT
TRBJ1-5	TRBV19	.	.	CASSIRDSNQPQHF	TGTGCCAGTAGTATCCGGGACAGCAATCAGCCCCAGCATTTT
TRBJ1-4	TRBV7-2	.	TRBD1	CASSLAGQAINEKLFF	TGTGCCAGCAGCTTAGCGGGACAGGCGATTAATGAAAAACTGTTTTTT
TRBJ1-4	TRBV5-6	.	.	CASRLEGINEKLFF	TGTGCCAGCAGGTTGGAGGGGATTAATGAAAAACTGTTTTTT
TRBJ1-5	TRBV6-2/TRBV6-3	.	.	CASSYPGPQHF	TGTGCCAGCAGTTACCCCGGGCCCCAGCATTTT
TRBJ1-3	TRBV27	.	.	CASSSYRGESGNTIYF	TGTGCCAGCAGTTCATATCGGGGCGAGAGTGGAAACACCATATATTTT
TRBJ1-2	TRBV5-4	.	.	CASSLAGQPYGYTF	TGTGCCAGCAGCTTGGCCGGGCAGCCATATGGCTACACCTTC
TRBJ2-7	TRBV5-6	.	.	CASSLGAGAGYEQYF	TGTGCCAGCAGCTTGGGGGCAGGGGCGGGGTACGAGCAGTACTTC
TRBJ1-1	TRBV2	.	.	CASSEMVNTEAFF	TGTGCCAGCAGTGAAATGGTGAACACTGAAGCTTTCTTT
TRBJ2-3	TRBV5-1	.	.	CASSFLGFSTDTQYF	TGCGCCAGCAGCTTCCTAGGGTTCAGCACAGATACGCAGTATTTT
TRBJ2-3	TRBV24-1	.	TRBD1	CATSDRRDRGTDTQYF	TGTGCCACCAGTGATCGCCGGGACAGGGGCACAGATACGCAGTATTTT
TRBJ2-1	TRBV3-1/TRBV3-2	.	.	CASSQASSLIADNEQFF	TGTGCCAGCAGCCAAGCCTCGTCTCTTATAGCTGACAATGAGCAGTTCTTC
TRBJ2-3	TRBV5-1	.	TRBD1	CASSFSGGYSTDTQYF	TGCGCCAGCAGCTTCTCAGGGGGTTATTCCACAGATACGCAGTATTTT
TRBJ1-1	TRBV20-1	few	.	CSASSPGVYTEAFF	TGCAGTGCTAGTAGCCCGGGAGTATACACTGAAGCTTTCTTT
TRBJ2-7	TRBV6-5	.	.	CASSSPMGSSYEQYF	TGTGCCAGCAGTTCCCCCATGGGCAGCTCCTACGAGCAGTACTTC
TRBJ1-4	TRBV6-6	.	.	CASRRRDNEKLFF	TGTGCCAGCAGACGCCGGGACAACGAAAAACTGTTTTTT
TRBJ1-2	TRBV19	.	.	CASSIDGRTYGYTF	TGTGCCAGTAGTATTGACGGACGGACCTATGGCTACACCTTC
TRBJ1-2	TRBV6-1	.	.	CASSEQASAFNYGYTF	TGTGCCAGCAGTGAACAGGCATCCGCATTTAACTATGGCTACACCTTC
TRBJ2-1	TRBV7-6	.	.	CASSLASSRNNEQFF	TGTGCCAGCAGCTTAGCCTCTAGCCGGAACAATGAGCAGTTCTTC
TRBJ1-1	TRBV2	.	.	CASSLLGHHTEAFF	TGTGCCAGCAGTCTTCTAGGACACCACACTGAAGCTTTCTTT
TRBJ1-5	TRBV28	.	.	CASTPGLYQPQHF	TGTGCCAGCACCCCTGGTTTATATCAGCCCCAGCATTTT